Each of the 27 T cell receptor beta chains below was sequenced from the same sample in a study of control samples from healthy donors and cancer patients. TCRdb's table, derived via immunoSEQ multiplex PCR, lists solely in-frame clones and lacks some. The table records about 180,000 clones, around 92% of them present only once. The sequenced sample consisted of blood. The receptors stem from a middle-aged woman in good health.

The rearrangement joins TRBV13 to TRBJ1-2; 7 bases are shared with TRBD1. The CDR3 runs to 14 residues. J lost 7 bases, V lost 5 bases, and 10 bases had no gene match. Germline V CDR1 and CDR2: PRHDT, FYEKMQ (reference sequence). This chain's CDR3 is CASSDNRGHGGYTF. In DNA form, the CDR3 reads TGTGCCAGCAGCGATAATAGGGGGCATGGTGGCTACACCTTC.

This clone has a single count. The CDR3 is CSVSDRDRMGETQYF. CDR3 bases: TGCAGCGTCTCGGATAGGGACAGGATGGGAGAGACCCAGTACTTC. The rearrangement joins TRBV29-1 to TRBJ2-5, with 8 bases fitting TRBD1. The CDR3 has 15 amino acids. Germline CDR1 SQVTM, CDR2 ANQGSEA. With 6 bases clipped from V and 4 bases from J, the junction kept 13 bases outside the gene matches.

This clone was counted a few times. The chain uses TRBV9 and TRBJ2-7; TRBD1 or TRBD2 may be the D gene (6 bases each). The length of the CDR3 is 13 residues. CDR1 SGDLS and CDR2 YYNGEE come from the germline V gene. Trimming left V 2 bases short and J 5 bases short, with 11 bases between. The CDR3: CASSVGGRDEQYF. In DNA form, the CDR3 reads TGTGCCAGCAGCGTCGGGGGCCGGGACGAGCAGTACTTC.

The CDR3, as DNA: TGTGCCAGCAGTTTCTTCCAGGTCTACTATGGCTACACCTTC. Amino acid sequence: CASSFFQVYYGYTF. V usage is TRBV28 and J usage is TRBJ1-2; D ambiguous. V was pared by 3 bases and J by 3 bases, with 11 bases between. The CDR3 has 14 amino acids. Germline V gene sequence: CDR1 MDHEN, CDR2 SYDVKM.

The chain has TRBV11-2 and TRBJ1-4; 7 bases are a match to TRBD1. The trim removed 5 bases at V and 7 bases at J, leaving 7 bases unmatched. Looked up from germline, CDR1 is SGHAT and CDR2 is FQNNGV. This CDR3 comprises 14 residues. CDR3 sequence reads: CASSRGQQAEKLFF. The CDR3 DNA reads as TGTGCCAGCAGCCGGGGACAGCAGGCTGAAAAACTGTTTTTT.

The rearrangement uses TRBV19 and TRBJ2-2; D call uncertain. V was pared by 5 bases and J by 0 bases, with 10 bases between. The CDR3 totals 15 residues. Germline-derived CDR1 and CDR2 are LNHDA and SQIVND (reference sequence). The CDR3 DNA reads TGTGCCAGTAGTCCTCCGTCATCGAACACCGGGGAGCTGTTTTTT. The encoded protein is CASSPPSSNTGELFF.

This clone has a single count. The chain is built from TRBV5-1 and TRBJ1-2; 9 nucleotides align to TRBD1. V lost 3 bases, J lost 2 bases, and 11 bases stayed unmatched. Per germline, CDR1 SGHRS and CDR2 YFSETQ. The CDR3 runs to 17 residues. CDR3 bases: TGCGCCAGCAGCTCCACCTTAGGACAGGGGCGAAACTATGGCTACACCTTC. It is translated as CASSSTLGQGRNYGYTF.

Details on this clone: One end of the junction is discordant with germline, which a read error may explain. The chain employs TRBV24-1 and TRBJ2-2, with a tentative D call TRBD2 (5 bases). Germline CDR1 is KGHDR and CDR2 is SFDVKD. This CDR3 comprises 11 residues. CDR3 sequence: CATVAHRGAVF. The CDR3 nucleotides are TGTGCCACAGTTGCGCACCGGGGAGCTGTTTTT.

This sequence joins TRBV9 and TRBJ2-1; D is unresolved. The CDR3 has 12 amino acids. Germline V gene data show CDR1 as SGDLS and CDR2 as YYNGEE. Between the trimmed V and J ends, which lost 4 bases and 6 bases, there was a span of 8 bases. The CDR3 loop reads CASSSTRNEQFF. The DNA for the CDR3 is TGTGCCAGCAGCTCCACCCGCAATGAGCAGTTCTTC.

This clone came up many times. V gene TRBV3-1 (or the pseudogene TRBV3-2) combines with J gene TRBJ1-5; TRBD1 might be the D (5 bases). The CDR3 is made up of 15 amino acids. CDR1 is LGHDT, CDR2 YNNKEL, per germline (reference sequence). The V end lost 1 base, the J end lost 7 bases, and 14 bases lay between the germline ends. CDR3 DNA sequence: TGTGCCAGCAGCCAAGGGGCAGGGACGGGACAGCCCCAGCATTTT. Translated, it gives CASSQGAGTGQPQHF.

This chain uses TRBV25-1 with TRBJ2-6; D gene unclear. The germline V gene encodes CDR1 MGHDK and CDR2 SYGVNS. The CDR3 consists of 13 residues. The V gene lost 0 bases and the J gene lost 11 bases, with 8 bases spanning the gap. Here the CDR3 reads CASSEYIQDVLTF. Written as DNA, the CDR3 is TGTGCCAGCAGTGAATATATTCAGGACGTCCTGACTTTC.

This clone was recorded only once. V is TRBV6-5 and J is TRBJ1-2, with 9 bases that match TRBD1. Germline V lookup: CDR1 MNHEY, CDR2 SVGAGI. Losses at the gene ends were 10 bases for V and 0 bases for J; bases not matched to a gene: 9. CDR3 size: 15 residues. DNA for the CDR3: TGTGCCACCAGGGACAGGGTGACTTCTAACTATGGCTACACCTTC. This encodes CATRDRVTSNYGYTF.

CDR3 DNA sequence: TGCGCCAGCAGCTTCGACAGTAACACCGGGGAGCTGTTTTTT. Protein sequence: CASSFDSNTGELFF. The chain employs TRBV5-1 and TRBJ2-2; a weak D match, TRBD1 (5 bases). With 2 bases removed from V and 2 bases from J, the gap between germline ends came to 7 bases. This CDR3 has 14 residues. Per the germline V gene, CDR1 is SGHRS and CDR2 is YFSETQ.

The rearrangement links TRBV3-1 (or the pseudogene TRBV3-2) to TRBJ2-1; TRBD2 matches 7 bases. V shed 5 bases and J 7 bases; nucleotides not matched to a gene: 2. CDR1 and CDR2 (germline): LGHDT, YNNKEL (reference sequence). CDR3 length equals 12 residues. CDR3 amino acids: CASSVLANEQFF. The CDR3 DNA follows: TGTGCCAGCAGCGTACTAGCGAATGAGCAGTTCTTC.

The chain employs TRBV27 and TRBJ2-3; TRBD2 agrees at 11 bases. This CDR3 contains 20 residues. The V and J ends lost 5 bases and 4 bases, in that order; junction bases with no gene match: 20. The germline gives CDR1 MNHEY, CDR2 SMNVEV (reference sequence). The DNA of the CDR3 is TGTGCCAGCAGTCCCCGTAGCGGGGTTAGCGGGGGGGCGGGTGCAGATACGCAGTATTTT. Translating gives CASSPRSGVSGGAGADTQYF.

The chain employs TRBV3-1 (or the pseudogene TRBV3-2) and TRBJ1-1; no clear D. The CDR3 spans 11 residues. Deletions cut 8 bases from V and 5 bases from J, with 9 bases between. Germline CDR1 LGHDT, CDR2 YNNKEL (reference sequence). In DNA form, the CDR3 reads TGTGCCAGCCGAAGTGATACTGAAGCTTTCTTT. Translating it yields CASRSDTEAFF.

The chain links TRBV15 to TRBJ1-3, with no clear D. This CDR3 spans 14 amino acids. Trimming took off 0 bases at V and 3 bases at J, with 6 bases between the two ends. Germline-derived CDR1 and CDR2 are LNHNV and YYDKDF (reference sequence). CDR3 sequence reads: CATSREPGGNTIYF. The DNA for the CDR3 is TGTGCCACCAGCAGAGAACCTGGTGGAAACACCATATATTTT.

The chain has TRBV29-1 and TRBJ2-1; TRBD2 matches at 9 bases. CDR3 length equals 13 residues. Germline loops: CDR1 SQVTM, CDR2 ANQGSEA. Trimming cost V 8 bases and J 8 bases; bases outside gene matches: 10. CDR3 in amino acids: CSPVGLARDEQFF. In DNA form, the CDR3 reads TGCAGCCCCGTGGGACTAGCTAGGGATGAGCAGTTCTTC.

This clone was counted a single time. The chain links TRBV5-1 to TRBJ2-5, with 9 nucleotides matching TRBD2. This CDR3 is built from 14 residues. V shed 4 bases, J shed 2 bases, and the junction held 3 bases outside the gene matches. Germline CDR1 SGHRS, CDR2 YFSETQ. In nucleotides, the CDR3 is TGCGCCAGCAGCAAGACTAGCGGACAAGAGACCCAGTACTTC. Translated: CASSKTSGQETQYF.

CDR3 region: CASSREGAGTGELFF. In DNA form, the CDR3 reads TGCGCCAGCAGCCGGGAGGGGGCTGGCACCGGGGAGCTGTTTTTT. The chain employs TRBV5-1 and TRBJ2-2; weak D call: TRBD2 (8 bases). Trimming cost V 4 bases and J 4 bases, with 14 bases left between them. The CDR3 runs to 15 residues. The germline CDR1 and CDR2 sequences are SGHRS and YFSETQ.

This chain joins TRBV5-1 and TRBJ2-5; D might be TRBD1 or TRBD2, each matching 6 bases. The V end lost 0 bases, the J end lost 4 bases, and 19 bases lay between the germline ends. CDR1 is SGHRS, CDR2 YFSETQ, per germline. The CDR3 is made up of 17 amino acids. The DNA for the CDR3 is TGCGCCAGCAGCTTGGCCGATGGGGGGACACTTGGAGAGACCCAGTACTTC. Translated, it gives CASSLADGGTLGETQYF.

This chain links TRBV11-2 with TRBJ2-5; D uncertain. CDR3 length: 18 residues. Germline CDR1 and CDR2: SGHAT and FQNNGV. The V gene lost 1 base and the J gene lost 1 base, with 19 bases spanning the gap. In nucleotides, the CDR3 is TGTGCCAGCAGCTTAGCCGTAAAACTGGGTTCGCGCCAAGAGACCCAGTACTTC. This sequence encodes CASSLAVKLGSRQETQYF.

As regards this clone: Other DNA sequences within the sample encode an identical CDR3. J is TRBJ1-1 and V is TRBV28, with D tentatively TRBD1 (5 bases). The CDR3 runs 14 residues. Between the trimmed V and J ends, which lost 5 bases and 4 bases, there was a span of 14 bases. Germline V gives CDR1 MDHEN, CDR2 SYDVKM. This CDR3 reads CASSGTGGITEAFF. The CDR3 DNA follows: TGTGCCAGCAGTGGGACGGGCGGAATCACTGAAGCTTTCTTT.

J is TRBJ2-7 and V is TRBV4-1; either TRBD1 or TRBD2 may fit D (7 bases each). Germline lookup yields CDR1 MGHRA and CDR2 YSYEKL. There are 14 residues in the CDR3. V was pared by 4 bases and J by 9 bases, with 19 bases between. Here the CDR3 reads CASSPLGQGGWQYF. The CDR3 DNA sequence: TGCGCCAGCAGCCCCTTGGGGCAGGGGGGGTGGCAGTACTTC.

The chain combines TRBV3-1 (or the pseudogene TRBV3-2) with TRBJ2-5; 7 nucleotides match TRBD2. CDR3 size: 15 residues. Germline V gives CDR1 LGHDT, CDR2 YNNKEL (reference sequence). J lost 5 bases, V lost 0 bases, and 6 bases had no gene match. As DNA, the CDR3 is TGTGCCAGCAGCCAAGAGACTAGCTCCTGGGAGACCCAGTACTTC. Residues: CASSQETSSWETQYF.

This sequence joins TRBV18 and TRBJ1-2, with no clear D. V dropped 3 bases and J dropped 1 base, with 15 bases sitting between them. The CDR3 has 16 residues. The germline gives CDR1 KGHSH, CDR2 LQKENI. The CDR3 DNA follows: TGTGCCAGCTCACCGAATCAAGGGCCTTTTAACTATGGCTACACCTTC. It yields the protein CASSPNQGPFNYGYTF.

The rearrangement uses TRBV6-6 and TRBJ2-7; D gene unclear. V lost 11 bases and J lost 0, with 11 bases in between. The germline V gene has CDR1 MNHNY and CDR2 SVGAGI (reference sequence). The CDR3 totals 12 residues. CDR3 sequence (DNA): TGTGCCCACTCGTCCGGCTCCTACGAGCAGTACTTC. Amino acids: CAHSSGSYEQYF.